This TCR beta chain comes out of a study of pediatric ulcerative colitis. V was clipped by 3 bases and J by 4 bases, with 10 bases between them. The CDR3 has 13 residues. In germline, CDR1 is SNHLY, CDR2 FYNNEI. The method was immunoSEQ multiplex PCR; TCRdb's version includes in-frame clones alone and lacks a portion of them. The repertoire holds 54,000 or so clones, with about nine tenths as singletons. The TCR originated in a boy younger than 18 who was a control in a study of pediatric ulcerative colitis. The chain is built from TRBV2 and TRBJ2-7; D uncertain. The sample taken for sequencing was blood. The CDR3 nucleotides are TGTGCCAGCAGTGAGGATAGGGCGTACGAGCAGTACTTC. It yields the protein CASSEDRAYEQYF.